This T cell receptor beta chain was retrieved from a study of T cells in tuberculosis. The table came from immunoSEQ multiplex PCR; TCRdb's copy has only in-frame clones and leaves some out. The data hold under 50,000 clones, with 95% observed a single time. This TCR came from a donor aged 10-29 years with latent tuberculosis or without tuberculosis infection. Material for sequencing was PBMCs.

The DNA for the CDR3 is TGTGCCAGCAGCCTTAGCGGGGGGGCCAGCGATGAGCAGTTCTTC. It yields the protein CASSLSGGASDEQFF. The chain combines TRBV7-6 with TRBJ2-1; TRBD2 aligns across 11 bases. With V trimmed by 5 bases and J by 8 bases, 8 bases remained unmatched. Germline V gives CDR1 SGHVS, CDR2 FNYEAQ. This CDR3 is built from 15 residues.